This T cell receptor beta chain was captured by sequencing in a study of T cells after yellow fever vaccination. This clonotype was seen repeatedly, ten times or more. From the 5' RACE reads, TCRdb called clonotypes with MiXCR, one entry per CDR3 protein. The data show 400,000 or so distinct CDR3 sequences, around 6.5% seen once. The length of the CDR3 is 16 residues. Germline V gives CDR1 DFQATT, CDR2 SNEGSKA (reference sequence). V shed 3 bases and J 3 bases; nucleotides not matched to a gene: 14. The source material was PBMCs, sampled 5 days after the yellow fever booster vaccination. The genes are TRBV20-1 and TRBJ2-7, with 7 bases matching TRBD2. This TCR was recovered from a man aged 25 to 40 who received the YFV17D yellow fever vaccine. CDR3 in amino acids: CSARVSGPTGGYEQYF. Here the CDR3 DNA reads TGCAGTGCTAGGGTTTCGGGACCCACGGGGGGCTACGAGCAGTACTTC.